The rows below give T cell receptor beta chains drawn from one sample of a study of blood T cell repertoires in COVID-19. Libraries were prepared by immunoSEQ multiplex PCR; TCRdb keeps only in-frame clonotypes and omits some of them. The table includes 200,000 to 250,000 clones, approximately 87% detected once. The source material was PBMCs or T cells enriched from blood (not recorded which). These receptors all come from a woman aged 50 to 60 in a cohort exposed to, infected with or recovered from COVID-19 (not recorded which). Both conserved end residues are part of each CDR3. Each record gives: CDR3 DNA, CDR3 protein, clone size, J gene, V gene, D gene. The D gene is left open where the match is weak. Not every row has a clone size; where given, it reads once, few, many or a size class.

cdr3_nt: TGTGCCATCAGGCCAGGACAGCCTCCCGGGGAGCTGTTTTTT; cdr3_aa: CAIRPGQPPGELFF; clone_size: NA; j_call: TRBJ2-2; v_call: TRBV10-3; d_call: NA
cdr3_nt: TGTGCCACCAGTGATGGCCTAGCGGGGGAGACCCAGTACTTC; cdr3_aa: CATSDGLAGETQYF; clone_size: NA; j_call: TRBJ2-5; v_call: TRBV24-1; d_call: TRBD2
cdr3_nt: TGCGCCAGCCGGGGATTGGCGGGGGGGCCCTACGAGCAGTACTTC; cdr3_aa: CASRGLAGGPYEQYF; clone_size: once; j_call: TRBJ2-7; v_call: TRBV5-1; d_call: TRBD2
cdr3_nt: TGTGCCAGCGGAGGCGGACAGGGGCCTGAAGCTTTCTTT; cdr3_aa: CASGGGQGPEAFF; clone_size: NA; j_call: TRBJ1-1; v_call: TRBV9; d_call: TRBD1
cdr3_nt: TGTGCCAGCAGCTTAGGCCTCGGACAGGGGCAAGGGGAGACCCAGTACTTC; cdr3_aa: CASSLGLGQGQGETQYF; clone_size: NA; j_call: TRBJ2-5; v_call: TRBV7-2; d_call: TRBD1
cdr3_nt: TGTGCCAGCAGTTTAAGTATTTGGCGCAATCAGCCCCAGCATTTT; cdr3_aa: CASSLSIWRNQPQHF; clone_size: NA; j_call: TRBJ1-5; v_call: TRBV28; d_call: NA
cdr3_nt: TGTGCCATCAGTGCGTCACTACAAGAGACCCAGTACTTC; cdr3_aa: CAISASLQETQYF; clone_size: NA; j_call: TRBJ2-5; v_call: TRBV10-3; d_call: NA
cdr3_nt: TGTGCCAGCAGCTTGAGTCCAGGCGCTAACTATGGCTACACCTTC; cdr3_aa: CASSLSPGANYGYTF; clone_size: few; j_call: TRBJ1-2; v_call: TRBV5-6; d_call: NA
cdr3_nt: TGTGCCAGCAGTAACTACAGGGGGCTCTCCTACGAGCAGTACTTC; cdr3_aa: CASSNYRGLSYEQYF; clone_size: NA; j_call: TRBJ2-7; v_call: TRBV6-2/TRBV6-3; d_call: TRBD1
cdr3_nt: TGTGCCAGCAGCTTGGACCAGGGGACCCTCTATGGCTACACCTTC; cdr3_aa: CASSLDQGTLYGYTF; clone_size: NA; j_call: TRBJ1-2; v_call: TRBV5-6; d_call: NA
cdr3_nt: TGCGCCAGCAGCCAATCGGGGGGGGCAGGCTATGGCTACACCTTC; cdr3_aa: CASSQSGGAGYGYTF; clone_size: few; j_call: TRBJ1-2; v_call: TRBV4-1; d_call: NA
cdr3_nt: TGTGCCAGCAGCAAACGGACAGGGGGCTTGGGCAATCAGCCCCAGCATTTT; cdr3_aa: CASSKRTGGLGNQPQHF; clone_size: few; j_call: TRBJ1-5; v_call: TRBV7-2; d_call: TRBD1
cdr3_nt: TGTGCCAGCCTTCCCACAGGGGGTGACTACGAGCAGTACTTC; cdr3_aa: CASLPTGGDYEQYF; clone_size: NA; j_call: TRBJ2-7; v_call: TRBV6-5; d_call: TRBD1
cdr3_nt: TGTGCCAGCAGCTTCGAGAGGGCTCACACTGAAGCTTTCTTT; cdr3_aa: CASSFERAHTEAFF; clone_size: NA; j_call: TRBJ1-1; v_call: TRBV7-8; d_call: NA
cdr3_nt: TGTGCCAGCAGCCAGGTCATTCAGGGTTGCCCTGAAGCTTTCTTT; cdr3_aa: CASSQVIQGCPEAFF; clone_size: NA; j_call: TRBJ1-1; v_call: TRBV3-1/TRBV3-2; d_call: NA
cdr3_nt: TGTGCCAGCGGCCCCCTCCCGGGACAGGGGGCCAATAACTATGGCTACACCTTC; cdr3_aa: CASGPLPGQGANNYGYTF; clone_size: NA; j_call: TRBJ1-2; v_call: TRBV6-2/TRBV6-3; d_call: TRBD1
cdr3_nt: TGTGCCAGTACGCCCCTTGGAGGGGCTAGTATCATTCAGTACTTC; cdr3_aa: CASTPLGGASIIQYF; clone_size: NA; j_call: TRBJ2-4; v_call: TRBV19; d_call: NA
cdr3_nt: TGTGCCAGCAGCTTGACTGCTAAGGACGGGGAGCTGTTTTTT; cdr3_aa: CASSLTAKDGELFF; clone_size: NA; j_call: TRBJ2-2; v_call: TRBV11-2; d_call: NA
cdr3_nt: TGTGCCAGCAGTGAAGGTACAGGGGGCGGCACTGAAGCTTTCTTT; cdr3_aa: CASSEGTGGGTEAFF; clone_size: NA; j_call: TRBJ1-1; v_call: TRBV6-1; d_call: TRBD1
cdr3_nt: TGTGCCTGGAGTTCTTCTAGCGGGGGTGATACGCAGTATTTT; cdr3_aa: CAWSSSSGGDTQYF; clone_size: NA; j_call: TRBJ2-3; v_call: TRBV30; d_call: TRBD2
cdr3_nt: TGTGCCAGCAGTGAGATCACCGGGTCCTATTCACCCCTCCACTTT; cdr3_aa: CASSEITGSYSPLHF; clone_size: once; j_call: TRBJ1-6; v_call: TRBV2; d_call: NA
cdr3_nt: TGTGCCAGCTCACCTCCCGGGACTCGAGGGGGCAATCAGCCCCAGCATTTT; cdr3_aa: CASSPPGTRGGNQPQHF; clone_size: NA; j_call: TRBJ1-5; v_call: TRBV18; d_call: NA
cdr3_nt: TGTGCCAGCAGTGAAGTGGGGGGTGTAGGCTACACCTTC; cdr3_aa: CASSEVGGVGYTF; clone_size: NA; j_call: TRBJ1-2; v_call: TRBV6-1; d_call: NA
cdr3_nt: TGTGCCTGGAGTGGTCTCAACAGTTATAATTCACCCCTCCACTTT; cdr3_aa: CAWSGLNSYNSPLHF; clone_size: NA; j_call: TRBJ1-6; v_call: TRBV30; d_call: NA
cdr3_nt: TGCGCCAGCAGCACCCAACCCGGGACAGCAACTAATGAAAAACTGTTTTTT; cdr3_aa: CASSTQPGTATNEKLFF; clone_size: NA; j_call: TRBJ1-4; v_call: TRBV5-1; d_call: TRBD1
cdr3_nt: TGTGCCAGCAGTAGGACACTACAAGAGACCCAGTACTTC; cdr3_aa: CASSRTLQETQYF; clone_size: NA; j_call: TRBJ2-5; v_call: TRBV28; d_call: NA
cdr3_nt: TGTGCCAGCAGTTACTCAGGACAGGGGTCTCAGCCCCAGCATTTT; cdr3_aa: CASSYSGQGSQPQHF; clone_size: NA; j_call: TRBJ1-5; v_call: TRBV6-5; d_call: TRBD1
cdr3_nt: TGTGCCAGCTCACCACTTTGGCGGGGGGAGAATACCTACAATGAGCAGTTCTTC; cdr3_aa: CASSPLWRGENTYNEQFF; clone_size: NA; j_call: TRBJ2-1; v_call: TRBV18; d_call: TRBD2
cdr3_nt: TGTGCCAGCAGTTACTCGGGGACAGGGGAGCGTGCTGAAGCTTTCTTT; cdr3_aa: CASSYSGTGERAEAFF; clone_size: NA; j_call: TRBJ1-1; v_call: TRBV6-5; d_call: TRBD1
cdr3_nt: TGTGCCAGCCGGACCGGGACAGGGGGGACTGAAGCTTTCTTT; cdr3_aa: CASRTGTGGTEAFF; clone_size: NA; j_call: TRBJ1-1; v_call: TRBV27; d_call: TRBD1
cdr3_nt: TGTGCCAGCATCATTGACAGGGCGGACACTGAAGCTTTCTTT; cdr3_aa: CASIIDRADTEAFF; clone_size: NA; j_call: TRBJ1-1; v_call: TRBV11-1; d_call: TRBD1
cdr3_nt: TGTGCCAGCTCACCCGGGACTAGCGGGGGTTATGGCACCCAGTACTTC; cdr3_aa: CASSPGTSGGYGTQYF; clone_size: NA; j_call: TRBJ2-5; v_call: TRBV18; d_call: TRBD2
cdr3_nt: TGTGCCAGCAGCGCCCGACAGGGGCCAACTCAGCCCCAGCATTTT; cdr3_aa: CASSARQGPTQPQHF; clone_size: NA; j_call: TRBJ1-5; v_call: TRBV9; d_call: TRBD1
cdr3_nt: TGTGCCAGCAGCTTAACAGGGGGAGAAACTCGGAACAATGAGCAGTTCTTC; cdr3_aa: CASSLTGGETRNNEQFF; clone_size: NA; j_call: TRBJ2-1; v_call: TRBV7-3; d_call: NA
cdr3_nt: TGCAGTGCTAGAGATGGGGCGTTAAGGTATTTT; cdr3_aa: CSARDGALRYF; clone_size: NA; j_call: TRBJ1-3; v_call: TRBV20-1; d_call: NA
cdr3_nt: TGTGCCAGCAGCTTGGAGGCTAGCGGGGGGGCGGACCGAGGGGAGCAGTTCTTC; cdr3_aa: CASSLEASGGADRGEQFF; clone_size: NA; j_call: TRBJ2-1; v_call: TRBV5-4; d_call: TRBD2
cdr3_nt: TGCGCCAGCTCACAGGGGGTCGAGACTGAAGCTTTCTTT; cdr3_aa: CASSQGVETEAFF; clone_size: NA; j_call: TRBJ1-1; v_call: TRBV5-1; d_call: TRBD1
cdr3_nt: TGTGCCAGCAGTTCTAAGGGGGACAGCTATGGCTACACCTTC; cdr3_aa: CASSSKGDSYGYTF; clone_size: NA; j_call: TRBJ1-2; v_call: TRBV6-5; d_call: TRBD1
cdr3_nt: TGTGCCAGCAGCCTCCCGGATCAGCCCCAGCATTTT; cdr3_aa: CASSLPDQPQHF; clone_size: NA; j_call: TRBJ1-5; v_call: TRBV7-8; d_call: NA
cdr3_nt: TGTGCCACCAGCAGAGGAGCGGGGCCCAATGAGCAGTTCTTC; cdr3_aa: CATSRGAGPNEQFF; clone_size: NA; j_call: TRBJ2-1; v_call: TRBV15; d_call: TRBD2
cdr3_nt: TGTGCCAGCAGCTTATACGGCGGGGAAGAGACCCAGTACTTC; cdr3_aa: CASSLYGGEETQYF; clone_size: NA; j_call: TRBJ2-5; v_call: TRBV7-3; d_call: NA
cdr3_nt: TGTGCCAGCACCCTACGTCAGACAGAAGCTTTCTTT; cdr3_aa: CASTLRQTEAFF; clone_size: NA; j_call: TRBJ1-1; v_call: TRBV28; d_call: NA
cdr3_nt: TGTGCCAGCAGCGACTCTAATGAGCAGTTCTTC; cdr3_aa: CASSDSNEQFF; clone_size: NA; j_call: TRBJ2-1; v_call: TRBV9; d_call: NA
cdr3_nt: TGCGCCAGCAGCCAAGATGAAGGGACAGGGGGCACCGGGGAGCTGTTTTTT; cdr3_aa: CASSQDEGTGGTGELFF; clone_size: NA; j_call: TRBJ2-2; v_call: TRBV4-3; d_call: TRBD1
cdr3_nt: TGTGCCAGCAGCCCTCAGGGATCCCTGAACACTGAAGCTTTCTTT; cdr3_aa: CASSPQGSLNTEAFF; clone_size: NA; j_call: TRBJ1-1; v_call: TRBV7-6; d_call: NA
cdr3_nt: TGTGCCAGCAGCCCGAGGACAGGGGTTGGGGCCAACGTCCTGACTTTC; cdr3_aa: CASSPRTGVGANVLTF; clone_size: NA; j_call: TRBJ2-6; v_call: TRBV7-2; d_call: TRBD1
cdr3_nt: TGTGCCAGCAGTTTATCGGGAGCCTACACCTTC; cdr3_aa: CASSLSGAYTF; clone_size: NA; j_call: TRBJ1-2; v_call: TRBV28; d_call: NA
cdr3_nt: TGTGCCAGTAGGGCGGGTGAAGCTTTCTTT; cdr3_aa: CASRAGEAFF; clone_size: NA; j_call: TRBJ1-1; v_call: TRBV19; d_call: NA
cdr3_nt: TGTGCCAGCAGCGAGACCGGAGGGGCTGGAAACACCATATATTTT; cdr3_aa: CASSETGGAGNTIYF; clone_size: NA; j_call: TRBJ1-3; v_call: TRBV9; d_call: NA
cdr3_nt: TGCGCCAGCAGCTTGGAGGGACAGAGCAATCAGCCCCAGCATTTT; cdr3_aa: CASSLEGQSNQPQHF; clone_size: NA; j_call: TRBJ1-5; v_call: TRBV5-1; d_call: TRBD1
cdr3_nt: TGTGCCAGCAGCTTAAAACAGGGCCTCTATGGCTACACCTTC; cdr3_aa: CASSLKQGLYGYTF; clone_size: NA; j_call: TRBJ1-2; v_call: TRBV5-8; d_call: NA
cdr3_nt: TGTGCCAGCAGCTTGGTGGGCCGGAACTACGAGCAGTACTTC; cdr3_aa: CASSLVGRNYEQYF; clone_size: NA; j_call: TRBJ2-7; v_call: TRBV5-5; d_call: NA
cdr3_nt: TGCGCCAGCAGCTTCCGGGACATGAACACCGGGGAGCTGTTTTTT; cdr3_aa: CASSFRDMNTGELFF; clone_size: NA; j_call: TRBJ2-2; v_call: TRBV5-1; d_call: NA
cdr3_nt: TGTGCCAGCAGTCACCGGGACAGGGGGTTAATTGGAAGCTCCTATAATTCACCCCTCCACTTT; cdr3_aa: CASSHRDRGLIGSSYNSPLHF; clone_size: few; j_call: TRBJ1-6; v_call: TRBV14; d_call: TRBD1